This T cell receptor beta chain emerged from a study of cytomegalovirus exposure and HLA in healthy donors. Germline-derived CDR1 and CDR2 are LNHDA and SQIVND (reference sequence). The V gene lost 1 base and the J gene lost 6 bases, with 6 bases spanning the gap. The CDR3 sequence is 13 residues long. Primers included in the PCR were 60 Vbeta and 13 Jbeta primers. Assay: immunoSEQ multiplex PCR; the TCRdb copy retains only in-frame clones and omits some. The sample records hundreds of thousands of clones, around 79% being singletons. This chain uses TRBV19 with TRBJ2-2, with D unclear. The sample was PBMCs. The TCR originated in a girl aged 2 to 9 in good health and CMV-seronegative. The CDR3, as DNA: TGTGCCAGTAGTATAGTATCAGCCGGGGAGCTGTTTTTT. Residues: CASSIVSAGELFF. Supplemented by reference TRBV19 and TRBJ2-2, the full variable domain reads DGGITQSPKYLFRKEGQNVTLSCEQNLNHDAMYWYRQDPGQGLRLIYYSQIVNDFQKGDIAEGYSVSREKKESFPLTVTSAQKNPTAFYLCASSIVSAGELFFGEGSRLTVL.